The 25 T cell receptor beta chains below come from one sample, sequenced in a study of blood T cells in healthy people across ages. The second PCR ran 7 to 11 cycles with a sample-barcoded 5' primer and J-beta primers. Using its own MiXCR run on the 5' RACE reads, TCRdb lists one record per CDR3 protein. This table has about 1.7 million distinct CDR3 sequences, 25% to 30% appearing once. The specimen was blood. The origin of the receptors is a woman in her twenties or thirties in good health.

This chain joins TRBV12-3 or TRBV12-4 and TRBJ2-3; D might be TRBD2 (7 bases). This CDR3 is 16 amino acids long. The V gene lost 2 bases and the J gene lost 4 bases, with 16 bases spanning the gap. The CDR3 spells CASSLPGAGAADTQYF. The CDR3 DNA sequence: TGTGCCAGCAGTTTACCAGGGGCGGGGGCGGCAGATACGCAGTATTTT.

This clonotype was recorded only once. A read error may produce the germline difference seen at one junction end. The chain has TRBV10-2 and TRBJ2-3; 11 bases match TRBD2. The CDR3 extends over 15 amino acids. Germline assignment: CDR1 WSHSY and CDR2 SAAADI. As DNA, the CDR3 is TGCACCAGCAGGAAACTAGCGGGAGTAACAGATACGCAGTATTTT. Amino acids: CTSRKLAGVTDTQYF.

The chain employs TRBV7-9 and TRBJ1-1; D unclear. This CDR3 has 15 residues. Trimming cost V 4 bases and J 6 bases, with 18 bases left between them. CDR1 is SEHNR, CDR2 FQNEAQ, per germline (reference sequence). The CDR3 nucleotides read TGTGCCAGCAGCTATGTAGGACGGGTCAACGCTGAAGCTTTCTTT. Its protein product is CASSYVGRVNAEAFF.

In this sample, this clonotype turned up many times. This rearrangement joins TRBV29-1 to TRBJ1-2; D gene uncertain. V lost 7 bases, J lost 1 base, and 10 bases lay in between. From germline, CDR1 is SQVTM and CDR2 ANQGSEA. This CDR3 is built from 12 residues. The CDR3 coding sequence is TGCAGCGCAGGAGGACTTAACTATGGCTACACCTTC. The encoded protein is CSAGGLNYGYTF.

The sample holds many counts of this clonotype. The V gene is TRBV20-1, the J gene TRBJ2-1; 16 bases are a match to TRBD2. The CDR3 extends over 18 amino acids. With V trimmed by 6 bases and J by 0 bases, 8 bases remained unmatched. Per the germline V gene, CDR1 is DFQATT and CDR2 is SNEGSKA (reference sequence). In DNA form, the CDR3 reads TGCAGTGCCGTTCCGGGACTAGCGGGAGGGGGCTCCTACAATGAGCAGTTCTTC. This encodes CSAVPGLAGGGSYNEQFF.

This sequence joins TRBV20-1 and TRBJ1-5; D gene unclear. Germline V gives CDR1 DFQATT, CDR2 SNEGSKA (reference sequence). The V end was cut by 3 bases, the J end by 1 base, with 10 bases between. The CDR3 is made up of 14 amino acids. CDR3 protein: CSASGLGSNQPQHF. The DNA for the CDR3 is TGCAGTGCTAGTGGACTGGGGAGCAATCAGCCCCAGCATTTT.

The chain employs TRBV29-1 and TRBJ2-5; 7 bases are a match to TRBD1. CDR3 size: 14 residues. The ends lost 0 bases at V and 5 bases at J; junction bases unmatched: 6. Germline V lookup: CDR1 SQVTM, CDR2 ANQGSEA. The CDR3 loop is CSVEEATGYETQYF. CDR3 nucleotides: TGCAGCGTTGAAGAGGCGACAGGGTACGAGACCCAGTACTTC.

Many counts were recorded for this clonotype. The rearrangement links TRBV5-1 to TRBJ2-7; D is unclear. Trimming took off 8 bases at V and 0 bases at J, with 15 bases between the two ends. CDR3 length: 14 amino acids. The germline gives CDR1 SGHRS, CDR2 YFSETQ. CDR3 in DNA: TGCGCCAGTCGACCGCCAAAGAGCTCCTACGAGCAGTACTTC. Translating it yields CASRPPKSSYEQYF.

This clonotype was detected only a few times. This chain connects TRBV12-3 or TRBV12-4 to TRBJ2-5; unclear D gene. This CDR3 comprises 12 residues. V shed 6 bases and J shed 2 bases, with 7 bases lying between them. As DNA, the CDR3 is TGTGCCAGCAGCCGCAAACAAGAGACCCAGTACTTC. It is translated as CASSRKQETQYF.

This clonotype came up a few times. The gene calls are TRBV20-1 and TRBJ2-6, with TRBD2 identical over 7 bases. This CDR3 is 15 amino acids long. The V gene end was trimmed by 3 bases and the J gene end by 4 bases; junction bases not matched to a gene: 6. The V gene's germline CDR1 is DFQATT and CDR2 SNEGSKA (reference sequence). CDR3 sequence: CSASLREAGANVLTF. CDR3 DNA: TGCAGTGCTAGCCTCCGGGAGGCCGGGGCCAACGTCCTGACTTTC.

This clonotype came up a few times. The genes are TRBV18 and TRBJ2-1; D may correspond to TRBD1 or TRBD2 (6 bases each). This CDR3 contains 15 residues. V was trimmed by 3 bases and J by 7 bases, leaving 16 bases between them. CDR1 and CDR2 from the germline V gene are KGHSH and LQKENI. CDR3 bases: TGTGCCAGCTCACCTTCGTTGGGGGCGGGGAATGAGCAGTTCTTC. Protein sequence: CASSPSLGAGNEQFF.

In its sample, this clonotype was seen many times. The chain combines TRBV20-1 with TRBJ2-7, with D possibly TRBD1 on 6 matching bases. Trimming cost V 6 bases and J 2 bases, with 8 bases left between them. Germline CDR1 DFQATT, CDR2 SNEGSKA (reference sequence). The CDR3 is 11 residues long. The CDR3 coding sequence is TGCAGTGCAAAGGGGGCCTACGAGCAGTACTTC. Its protein product is CSAKGAYEQYF.

This clonotype came up a few times. The CDR3 DNA follows: TGTGCCAGCAGCGTATACGCCCATTACGAGCAGTACTTC. This translates into CASSVYAHYEQYF. The gene calls are TRBV7-2 and TRBJ2-7, with no clear D. This CDR3 contains 13 residues. Germline lookup yields CDR1 SGHTA and CDR2 FQGNSA. Trimming stripped 5 bases from V and 4 bases from J, with 12 bases between.

Details on this clonotype: A much more abundant neighbour one base away suggests this may be a read error. V usage is TRBV7-2 and J usage is TRBJ2-7, with 7 bases fitting TRBD1. The CDR3 is 16 residues long. Germline V gene sequence: CDR1 SGHTA, CDR2 FQGNSA. CDR3 loop: CAGSLVGTVLTYEQYF. In DNA form, the CDR3 reads TGTGCCGGCAGCTTAGTTGGGACAGTCCTTACCTACGAGCAGTACTTC.

In the case of this clonotype: One end of the junction is discordant with germline, which a read error may explain. V is TRBV10-3 and J is TRBJ2-7; D not resolved. The CDR3 spans 11 residues. Per the germline V gene, CDR1 is ENHRY and CDR2 is SYGVKD. CDR3 sequence: CAVSGNYEQYF. As DNA, the CDR3 is TGTGCCGTCAGTGGCAACTACGAGCAGTACTTC.

This clonotype has a count of ten or more. This sequence joins TRBV6-6 and TRBJ2-5, with unresolved D. This CDR3 spans 11 amino acids. The ends were cut back, 10 bases at V and 5 bases at J, with 11 bases in the middle. The germline V gene encodes CDR1 MNHNY and CDR2 SVGAGI (reference sequence). The CDR3 sequence: CATTVAETQYF. The CDR3 DNA is TGTGCCACCACAGTAGCCGAGACCCAGTACTTC.

In its sample, this clonotype was seen many times. The chain uses TRBV11-2 and TRBJ2-7, with 8 nucleotides matching TRBD1. Germline assignment: CDR1 SGHAT and CDR2 FQNNGV. This CDR3 comprises 15 residues. The V and J ends lost 5 bases and 5 bases, in that order; junction bases with no gene match: 11. The CDR3 reads CASSQLFQGANEQYF. DNA of the CDR3: TGTGCCAGCAGCCAGCTTTTTCAGGGGGCGAACGAGCAGTACTTC.

This clonotype was found a few times. This CDR3 is CATSGGLGGGADHEQFF. CDR3 DNA sequence: TGTGCCACCAGTGGAGGACTGGGCGGGGGGGCCGACCATGAGCAGTTCTTC. V and J are TRBV24-1 and TRBJ2-1, with TRBD2 identical over 9 bases. The CDR3 loop spans 17 amino acids. With V trimmed by 5 bases and J by 8 bases, 15 bases remained unmatched. Per germline, CDR1 KGHDR and CDR2 SFDVKD.

This clonotype was observed a handful of times. The gene calls are TRBV7-9 and TRBJ2-5; D gene uncertain. CDR1 and CDR2 from the germline V gene are SEHNR and FQNEAQ (reference sequence). V lost 0 bases and J lost 3, with 8 bases in between. The CDR3 is 14 amino acids. The CDR3, as DNA: TGTGCCAGCAGCTTAGCTATGTTAGAAGAGACCCAGTACTTC. This encodes CASSLAMLEETQYF.

This chain connects TRBV7-9 to TRBJ2-1, with D tentatively TRBD2 (5 bases). The ends were cut back, 5 bases at V and 5 bases at J, with 13 bases in the middle. The CDR3 consists of 14 residues. Germline assignment: CDR1 SEHNR and CDR2 FQNEAQ (reference sequence). CDR3 nucleotide sequence: TGTGCCAGCAGCGCTTCTAGCATCGACAATGAGCAGTTCTTC. Protein sequence: CASSASSIDNEQFF.

This chain links TRBV18 with TRBJ2-1, with D perhaps matching TRBD1 (6 bases). The V gene lost 4 bases and the J gene lost 12 bases, with 10 bases spanning the gap. There are 11 residues in the CDR3. Germline assignment: CDR1 KGHSH and CDR2 LQKENI. CDR3 bases: TGTGCCAGCTCACAACAGGGTCCGCAGTTCTTC. Protein: CASSQQGPQFF.

Concerning this clonotype itself: This sequence may be a read error, since a much larger clone differs from it by one base. The genes are TRBV6-5 and TRBJ1-2, with D possibly being TRBD1 (5 bases). Trimming took off 8 bases at V and 7 bases at J, with 17 bases between the two ends. Germline assignment: CDR1 MNHEY and CDR2 SVGAGI. The CDR3 covers 13 residues. CDR3 protein: CASGPQGVVGYTF. CDR3 bases: TGTGCCAGCGGTCCTCAGGGTGTGGTTGGCTACACCTTC.

This clonotype was observed a handful of times. This rearrangement joins TRBV6-1 to TRBJ2-5; 11 nucleotides line up with TRBD2. The CDR3 loop spans 14 amino acids. In germline, CDR1 is MNHNS, CDR2 SASEGT. Trimming took 7 bases from V and 4 from J; bases not matched to a gene: 5. The CDR3 DNA is TGTGCCAGCACCCTAGCGGGAGGAAGAGAGACCCAGTACTTC. It specifies CASTLAGGRETQYF.

V is TRBV7-2 and J is TRBJ2-2; unclear D gene. In germline, CDR1 is SGHTA, CDR2 FQGNSA. This CDR3 has 15 amino acids. The V gene lost 1 base and the J gene lost 4 bases, with 10 bases spanning the gap. CDR3 nucleotide sequence: TGTGCCAGCAGCTTAGATAGACCCAGCACCGGGGAGCTGTTTTTT. Amino acid sequence: CASSLDRPSTGELFF.

In this sample, this clonotype turned up once. This chain connects TRBV5-1 to TRBJ2-7; no clear D gene. V was pared by 10 bases and J by 2 bases, with 16 bases between. Germline CDR1 reads SGHRS; CDR2 reads YFSETQ. This CDR3 has 13 residues. The CDR3 loop reads CAALSGGAYEQYV. Written as DNA, the CDR3 is TGCGCCGCTCTAAGTGGCGGAGCCTACGAGCAGTACGTC.